Below are 9 T cell receptor beta chains sequenced from a single sample in a study of T cell responses to AZD1222 COVID-19 vaccine. TCRdb keeps only in-frame clones here, not all; method: immunoSEQ multiplex PCR. The table records 150,000 to 200,000 clones, around 90% of them present only once. This specimen consisted of peripheral blood, obtained 28 days after the second AZD1222 dose. These receptor sequences come from an adult who received the AZD1222 COVID-19 vaccine.

The J gene is TRBJ2-1, the V gene TRBV4-2; D might be TRBD1 (6 bases). V was shortened by 2 bases and J by 0 bases, with 17 bases between the two germline ends. The CDR3 sequence is 18 residues long. CDR1 is LGHNA and CDR2 is YNFKEQ in the germline V gene. The CDR3 DNA reads as TGTGCCAGCAGCCAATCCCAGGGTGGGGGCCACTCCTACAATGAGCAGTTCTTC. This encodes CASSQSQGGGHSYNEQFF.

The V call is TRBV7-9, the J call TRBJ1-2; 9 bases are shared with TRBD1. Per germline, CDR1 SEHNR and CDR2 FQNEAQ (reference sequence). There are 14 residues in the CDR3. With V trimmed by 5 bases and J by 5 bases, 6 bases remained unmatched. The CDR3 DNA sequence: TGTGCCAGCAGCGCGGGACAGGGTGGTTATGGCTACACCTTC. Protein sequence: CASSAGQGGYGYTF.

The rearrangement joins TRBV3-1 (or the pseudogene TRBV3-2) to TRBJ2-3; D tentatively fits TRBD1 or TRBD2 (5 bases each). This CDR3 contains 15 residues. The germline gives CDR1 LGHDT, CDR2 YNNKEL (reference sequence). Trimming cost V 5 bases and J 9 bases, with 21 bases left between them. CDR3 DNA sequence: TGTGCCAGCAGCAGCCGGGTCGAGATCAGGGACACGCAGTATTTT. It encodes CASSSRVEIRDTQYF.

The V and J genes are TRBV19 and TRBJ2-2; TRBD1 matches 7 bases. The CDR3 extends over 15 amino acids. Unmatched junction bases numbered 7, after V lost 4 bases and J lost 5 bases. Germline assignment: CDR1 LNHDA and CDR2 SQIVND (reference sequence). The CDR3 here is CASSRETGRTGELFF. For the CDR3, the DNA is TGTGCCAGTAGTAGGGAGACAGGGAGAACCGGGGAGCTGTTTTTT. The variable domain in full, with the rest retrieved from reference TRBV19 and TRBJ2-2, is DGGITQSPKYLFRKEGQNVTLSCEQNLNHDAMYWYRQDPGQGLRLIYYSQIVNDFQKGDIAEGYSVSREKKESFPLTVTSAQKNPTAFYLCASSRETGRTGELFFGEGSRLTVL.

This clone was recorded only once. The chain employs TRBV9 and TRBJ2-7, with D perhaps TRBD1 or TRBD2 (5 bases each). The germline V and J ends were trimmed by 3 bases and 3 bases, with 7 bases remaining between them. This CDR3 is 12 amino acids long. Germline CDR1 and CDR2: SGDLS and YYNGEE. CDR3: CASSGDGYEQYF. The CDR3 DNA sequence: TGTGCCAGCAGCGGGGACGGCTACGAGCAGTACTTC.

This rearrangement joins TRBV14 to TRBJ1-4; D is unresolved. Germline lookup yields CDR1 SGHDN and CDR2 FVKESK. V dropped 0 bases and J dropped 10 bases, with 6 bases sitting between them. This CDR3 has 12 amino acids. CDR3 nucleotide sequence: TGTGCCAGCAGCCAAGATATCGGAAAACTGTTTTTT. Its protein is CASSQDIGKLFF.

The gene calls are TRBV6-6 and TRBJ2-4; D perhaps matches TRBD1 (8 bases). CDR1 is MNHNY and CDR2 is SVGAGI in the germline V gene (reference sequence). This CDR3 is built from 15 residues. V was trimmed by 6 bases and J by 0 bases, leaving 12 bases between them. The CDR3 sequence: CASSTGGVAKNIQYF. The CDR3 DNA sequence: TGTGCCAGCAGCACAGGGGGGGTAGCCAAAAACATTCAGTACTTC.

V usage is TRBV5-1 and J usage is TRBJ1-2, with D tentatively TRBD1 (5 bases). The germline CDR1 and CDR2 sequences are SGHRS and YFSETQ. The length of the CDR3 is 14 residues. Trimming took off 3 bases at V and 2 bases at J, with 11 bases between the two ends. The chain's CDR3 is CASSSSGQNYGYTF. In DNA, the CDR3 is TGCGCCAGCAGCTCCTCGGGGCAGAACTATGGCTACACCTTC.

This chain uses TRBV5-1 with TRBJ1-6, with D unclear. Trimming cost V 0 bases and J 4 bases, with 8 bases left between them. Germline loops: CDR1 SGHRS, CDR2 YFSETQ. The CDR3 length is 15 residues. The CDR3 sequence is CASSLGISYNSPLHF. CDR3 in DNA: TGCGCCAGCAGCTTGGGGATTTCTTATAATTCACCCCTCCACTTT.